Following are 10 T cell receptor beta chains from one sample sequenced in a study of response to subunit inactivated influenza vaccine. From the RT-PCR reads, TCRdb called clonotypes with MiXCR, one entry per CDR3 protein. The data show about 540,000 distinct CDR3 sequences, approximately 22% seen once. These data were also reused for a study on T cells expressing NK-cell markers. From that second work: TCR beta cDNA was made by 5'RACE template switching with UMIs.

The input for sequencing was CD4+ T cells sorted from PBMCs, taken roughly 12 days after vaccination. The receptors originated from a man between 45 and 60 years old who received an inactivated influenza vaccine.

The V and J genes are TRBV6-2 or TRBV6-3 and TRBJ2-2; possible D gene TRBD1, 6 bases. The V gene's germline CDR1 is MNHEY and CDR2 SVGEGT. Trimming took off 2 bases at V and 3 bases at J, with 22 bases between the two ends. There are 19 residues in the CDR3. The CDR3 reads CASSYVGQGPTWDTGELFF. The CDR3 DNA reads TGTGCCAGCAGTTACGTGGGCCAGGGGCCTACCTGGGACACCGGGGAGCTGTTTTTT.

The chain is built from TRBV12-3 or TRBV12-4 and TRBJ2-2; D remains ambiguous. V lost 6 bases and J 8 bases, leaving 10 bases between the germline ends. The CDR3 has 12 amino acids. The CDR3 here is CASRIPSGELFF. CDR3 DNA sequence: TGTGCCAGCAGGATACCATCGGGGGAGCTGTTTTTT.

In its sample, this clonotype was seen many times. V is TRBV11-2 and J is TRBJ2-7; D is perhaps TRBD1 (5 bases). CDR3 length equals 12 residues. CDR1 and CDR2 (germline): SGHAT, FQNNGV. Trimming pared 5 bases from V and 7 bases from J, leaving 12 bases between. The CDR3, as DNA: TGTGCCAGCAGCGCCACCAGGGTAGAGCAGTACTTC. The encoded protein is CASSATRVEQYF. Supplemented by reference TRBV11-2 and TRBJ2-7, the full variable domain reads EAGVAQSPRYKIIEKRQSVAFWCNPISGHATLYWYQQILGQGPKLLIQFQNNGVVDDSQLPKDRFSAERLKGVDSTLKIQPAKLEDSAVYLCASSATRVEQYFGPGTRLTVT.

This clonotype was seen repeatedly, ten times or more. The rearrangement links TRBV5-1 to TRBJ2-2; D remains ambiguous. The V and J ends lost 0 bases and 1 base respectively, with 7 bases between them. CDR3 length: 15 amino acids. In germline, CDR1 is SGHRS, CDR2 YFSETQ. The CDR3 DNA follows: TGCGCCAGCAGCTTGGGCGACCGGAACACCGGGGAGCTGTTTTTT. Its translation is CASSLGDRNTGELFF.

This chain connects TRBV7-3 to TRBJ2-1; 11 positions match TRBD2. CDR1 is SGHTA and CDR2 is FQGTGA in the germline V gene. The CDR3 length is 16 residues. With 5 bases clipped from V and 7 bases from J, the junction kept 10 bases outside the gene matches. The DNA of the CDR3 is TGTGCCAGCAGCCCTCTCCCTAGCGGGAGGTTAAATGAGCAGTTCTTC. Protein: CASSPLPSGRLNEQFF.

V is TRBV21-1 and J is TRBJ2-7; the table gives TRBD1 as D, unverified against the DNA. TRBV21-1 is an annotated pseudogene. The CDR3 is made up of 10 amino acids. In DNA form, the CDR3 reads TGTGCCAGCAGGAGGGGCAGGGAGTACTTC. Translating gives CASRRGREYF.

In its sample, this clonotype was seen a few times. The chain joins TRBV6-2 or TRBV6-3 to TRBJ2-5; D perhaps matches TRBD2 (6 bases). Looked up from germline, CDR1 is MNHEY and CDR2 is SVGEGT. V lost 7 bases and J lost 2, with 14 bases in between. There are 14 residues in the CDR3. The CDR3 DNA reads as TGTGCCAGCACCCCGCGGGACTTACAAGAGACCCAGTACTTC. This encodes CASTPRDLQETQYF.

The sample holds a few counts of this clonotype. This chain joins TRBV10-3 and TRBJ2-7; 9 bases match TRBD2. V lost 5 bases, J lost 5 bases, and 4 bases stayed unmatched. The CDR3 loop spans 13 amino acids. CDR1 is ENHRY and CDR2 is SYGVKD in the germline V gene. CDR3 nucleotides: TGTGCCATCAGTAGAGCGGGGGGAGACGAGCAGTACTTC. It specifies CAISRAGGDEQYF.

The chain carries TRBV9 and TRBJ1-1; 7 nucleotides line up with TRBD1. Trimming cost V 2 bases and J 4 bases; bases outside gene matches: 2. Germline V gene sequence: CDR1 SGDLS, CDR2 YYNGEE. The CDR3 covers 13 residues. The CDR3 bases are TGTGCCAGCAGCGTCCAGGGGGTCACTGAAGCTTTCTTT. Translation: CASSVQGVTEAFF.

This clonotype turned up a few times. The rearrangement uses TRBV10-2 and TRBJ2-7, with D perhaps TRBD1 or TRBD2 (5 bases each). Trimming removed 8 bases from V and 5 bases from J, with 19 bases in between. Per the germline V gene, CDR1 is WSHSY and CDR2 is SAAADI. The CDR3 extends over 14 amino acids. The CDR3, as DNA: TGCGCCAGCCACCGGGACGGCGCCTTCCACGAGCAGTACTTC. It specifies CASHRDGAFHEQYF.